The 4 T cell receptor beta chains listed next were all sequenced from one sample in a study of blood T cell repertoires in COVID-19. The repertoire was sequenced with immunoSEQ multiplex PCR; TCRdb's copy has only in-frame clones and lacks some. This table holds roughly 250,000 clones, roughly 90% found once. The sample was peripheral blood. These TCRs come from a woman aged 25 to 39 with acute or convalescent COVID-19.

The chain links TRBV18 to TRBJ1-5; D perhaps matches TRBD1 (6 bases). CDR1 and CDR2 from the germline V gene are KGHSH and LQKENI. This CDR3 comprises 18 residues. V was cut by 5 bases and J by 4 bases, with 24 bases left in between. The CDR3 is CASSSSKVPRQANQPQHF. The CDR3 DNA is TGTGCCAGCTCATCATCGAAAGTACCGCGACAGGCGAATCAGCCCCAGCATTTT.

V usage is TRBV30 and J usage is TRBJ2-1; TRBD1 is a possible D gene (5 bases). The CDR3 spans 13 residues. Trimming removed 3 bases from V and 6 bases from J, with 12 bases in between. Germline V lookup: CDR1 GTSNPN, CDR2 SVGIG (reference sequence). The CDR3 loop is CAWRKTATNEQFF. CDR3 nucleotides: TGTGCCTGGAGAAAGACAGCGACCAATGAGCAGTTCTTC.

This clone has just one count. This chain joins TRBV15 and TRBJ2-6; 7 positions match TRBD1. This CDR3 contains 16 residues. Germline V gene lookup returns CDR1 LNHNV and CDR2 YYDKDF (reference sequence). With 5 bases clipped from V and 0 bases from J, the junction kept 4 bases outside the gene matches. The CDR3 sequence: CATSGGQHSGANVLTF. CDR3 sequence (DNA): TGTGCCACCAGCGGGGGACAGCACTCTGGGGCCAACGTCCTGACTTTC.

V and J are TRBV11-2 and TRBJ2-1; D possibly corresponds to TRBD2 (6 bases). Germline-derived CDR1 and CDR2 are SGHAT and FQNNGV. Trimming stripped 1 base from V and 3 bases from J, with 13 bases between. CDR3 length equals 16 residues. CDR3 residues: CASSLVFGTVYNEQFF. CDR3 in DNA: TGTGCCAGCAGCTTAGTGTTCGGGACTGTCTACAATGAGCAGTTCTTC.